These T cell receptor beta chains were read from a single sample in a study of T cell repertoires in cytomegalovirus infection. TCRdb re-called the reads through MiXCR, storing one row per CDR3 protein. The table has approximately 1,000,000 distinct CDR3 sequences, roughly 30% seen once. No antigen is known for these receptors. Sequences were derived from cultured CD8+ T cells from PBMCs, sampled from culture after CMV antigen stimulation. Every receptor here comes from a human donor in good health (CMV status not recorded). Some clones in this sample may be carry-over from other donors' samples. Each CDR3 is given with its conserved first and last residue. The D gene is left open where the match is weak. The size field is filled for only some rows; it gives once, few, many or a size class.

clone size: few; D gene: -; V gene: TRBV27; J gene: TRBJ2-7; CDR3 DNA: TGTGCCAGCAGTCCCTTGGCCCCCTACGAGCAGTACTTC; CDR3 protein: CASSPLAPYEQYF
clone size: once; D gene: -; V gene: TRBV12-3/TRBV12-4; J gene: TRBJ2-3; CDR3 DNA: TGTGCCAGCTTACCAGTAGGTCCGGCCACAGGTACGCAGTATTTT; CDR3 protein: CASLPVGPATGTQYF
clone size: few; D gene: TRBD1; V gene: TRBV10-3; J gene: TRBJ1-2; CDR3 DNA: TGTGCCATCAGTGGGACTCTGACAGGGGGCATCCTCTATGGCTACACCTTC; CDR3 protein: CAISGTLTGGILYGYTF
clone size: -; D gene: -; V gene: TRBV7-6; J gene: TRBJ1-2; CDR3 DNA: TGTGCCAGCAGCTTAGGTCGGCCGCCGGACACCTTC; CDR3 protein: CASSLGRPPDTF
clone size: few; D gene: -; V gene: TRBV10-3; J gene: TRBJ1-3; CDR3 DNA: TGTGCCATTACAGGCGCACCTGGAAACACCATATATTTT; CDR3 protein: CAITGAPGNTIYF
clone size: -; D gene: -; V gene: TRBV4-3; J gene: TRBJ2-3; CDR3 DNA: TGCGCCAGCAGCCAAGATCTTGGCCAGGGGCCTAGCACAGATACGCAGTATTTT; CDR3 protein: CASSQDLGQGPSTDTQYF
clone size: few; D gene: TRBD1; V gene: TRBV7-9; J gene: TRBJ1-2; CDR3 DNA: TGTGCCAGCAGCGAGGGGACAGGCTATGGCTACACCTTC; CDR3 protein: CASSEGTGYGYTF
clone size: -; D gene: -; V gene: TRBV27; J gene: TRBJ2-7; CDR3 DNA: TGTGCCAGCACCGCTCTGGTAGGCCCATCTTACGAGCAGTACTTC; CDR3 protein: CASTALVGPSYEQYF
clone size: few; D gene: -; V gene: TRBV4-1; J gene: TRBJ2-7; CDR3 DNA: TGCGCCAGCAGCCAAACGAAGGGCGAGCAGTACTTC; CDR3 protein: CASSQTKGEQYF
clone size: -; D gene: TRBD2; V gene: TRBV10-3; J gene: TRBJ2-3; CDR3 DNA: TGTGCCATCAGTGGGCGCGGGGGGGCCCCAGATACGCAGTATTTT; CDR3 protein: CAISGRGGAPDTQYF
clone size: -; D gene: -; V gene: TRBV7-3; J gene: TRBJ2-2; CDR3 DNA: TGTGCCAGCAGCTTAAACGGGGGGCTCGCGAACACCGGGGAGCTGTTTTTT; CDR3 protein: CASSLNGGLANTGELFF
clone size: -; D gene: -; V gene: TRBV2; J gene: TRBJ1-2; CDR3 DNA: TGTGCCAGCATTCCCGTCGGGGATTTGGGTGGCTACACCTTC; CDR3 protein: CASIPVGDLGGYTF
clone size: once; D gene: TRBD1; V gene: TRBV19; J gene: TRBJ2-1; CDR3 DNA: TGTGCCAGTAGATGGACAGGGATTTTTGAGGATGAGCAGTTCTTC; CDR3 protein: CASRWTGIFEDEQFF
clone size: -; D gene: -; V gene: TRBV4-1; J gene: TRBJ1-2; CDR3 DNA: TGCGCCAGCAGCCAAGATCGAGGTCTTCGGGACTATGGCTACACCTTC; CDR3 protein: CASSQDRGLRDYGYTF
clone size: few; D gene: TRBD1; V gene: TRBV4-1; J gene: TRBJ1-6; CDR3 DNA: TGCGCCAGCAGCCAGGTCCGTGGACAGGTTAATTCACCCCTCCACTTT; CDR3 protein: CASSQVRGQVNSPLHF
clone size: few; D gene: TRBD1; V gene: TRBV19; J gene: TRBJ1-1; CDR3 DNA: TGTGCCAGTAGTACCCTACCCGGGACAGGGGAGAACACTGAAGCTTTCTTT; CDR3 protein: CASSTLPGTGENTEAFF
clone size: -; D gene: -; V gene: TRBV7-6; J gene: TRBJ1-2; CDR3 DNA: TGTGCCAGCAGCTCGGGACGGAGGGACTATGGCTACACCTTC; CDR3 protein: CASSSGRRDYGYTF
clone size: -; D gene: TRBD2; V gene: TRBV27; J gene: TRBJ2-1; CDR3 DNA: TGTGCCAGCAGTTTATCGTCTAGACTAGCGGGGTATGAGCAGTTCTTC; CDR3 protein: CASSLSSRLAGYEQFF
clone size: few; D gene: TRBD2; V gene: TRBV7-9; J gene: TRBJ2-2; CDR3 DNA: TGTGCCAGCAGCTTAGGAAGTAGCGGGGTAGTACCGAACACCGGGGAGCTGTTTTTT; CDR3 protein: CASSLGSSGVVPNTGELFF
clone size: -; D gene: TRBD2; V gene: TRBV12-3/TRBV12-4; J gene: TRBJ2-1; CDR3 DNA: TGTGCCAGCAGTCCGGGAGGGAGAAACAATGAGCAGTTCTTC; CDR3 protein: CASSPGGRNNEQFF
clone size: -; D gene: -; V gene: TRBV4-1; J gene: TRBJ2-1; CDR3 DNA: TGCGCCAGCAGCCAAGATACCCCCAGATACAATGAGCAGTTCTTC; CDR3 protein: CASSQDTPRYNEQFF
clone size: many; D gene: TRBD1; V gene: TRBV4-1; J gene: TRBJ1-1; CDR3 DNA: TGCGCCAGCAGCCAAGAGGACAGGGGGAACACTGAAGCTTTCTTT; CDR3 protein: CASSQEDRGNTEAFF
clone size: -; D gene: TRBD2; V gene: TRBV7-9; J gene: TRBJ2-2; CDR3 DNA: TGTGCCAGCAGCCTCGGACTAGCGGAAGACACCGGGGAGCTGTTTTTT; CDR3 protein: CASSLGLAEDTGELFF